What follows describes a single T cell receptor (beta chain). The Seattle patients joined while their infection was active and were tracked longitudinally afterward. This record belongs to a study of blood T cell repertoires in COVID-19. Study-wide context: COVID-19 samples, acute and convalescent, were from the United States, Italy and Spain. Sources were T cells, B-cell-depleted T cells, or PBMCs; the material itself was cDNA or gDNA.

As originally analysed: Amplification with reference gene primers provided the estimates of nucleated cell counts. TCRdb's table, derived via immunoSEQ multiplex PCR, lists solely in-frame clones and lacks some. The V and J calls and the clone size are those of that table, but D and trimming were determined from the DNA. The sample holds over 150,000 clones; roughly 84% are singletons and the top ten take less than 10%. The CDR3 has 13 amino acids. Germline V gene lookup returns CDR1 KGHDR and CDR2 SFDVKD. Trimming left V 6 bases short and J 4 bases short, with 11 bases between. This clonotype was sampled from a woman aged 55-75 years with COVID-19, enrolled during active disease. Material for sequencing was peripheral blood. This chain links TRBV24-1 with TRBJ1-2, with D perhaps matching TRBD1 (6 bases). The DNA for the CDR3 is TGTGCCACCAGTAACGGCAGGGGCTATGGCTACACCTTC. This sequence encodes CATSNGRGYGYTF.